These 17 T cell receptor beta chains were all obtained from the same sample, sequenced in a study of T cells after yellow fever vaccination. TCRdb called the 5' RACE reads again in MiXCR, with one record for every CDR3 protein. The data contain roughly 120,000 distinct CDR3 sequences, more than 6% of them seen just once; the ten biggest clones take up about 2.7%. Sample: CD4+ T cells sorted from PBMCs, taken 9 to 10 days after the first yellow fever vaccination. The receptors were gathered from a man between 18 and 29 years old who received the YFV17D yellow fever vaccine.

This clonotype was picked up many times. V is TRBV9 and J is TRBJ2-1; the D is unclear. The CDR3 length is 14 residues. V was clipped by 1 base and J by 8 bases, with 13 bases between them. The germline V gene has CDR1 SGDLS and CDR2 YYNGEE. The CDR3 reads CASSVLGSSYEQFF. The DNA of the CDR3 is TGTGCCAGCAGCGTATTGGGGTCATCGTATGAGCAGTTCTTC.

This clonotype was seen repeatedly, ten times or more. The rearrangement uses TRBV3-1 and TRBJ2-7; D uncertain. V was cut by 5 bases and J by 1 base, with 9 bases left in between. The CDR3 sequence is 13 residues long. The germline V gene has CDR1 LGHDT and CDR2 YNNKEL (reference sequence). CDR3 sequence: CASSFHGSYEQYF. The CDR3 DNA is TGTGCCAGCAGCTTTCACGGTTCCTACGAGCAGTACTTC.

This chain links TRBV12-5 with TRBJ2-2; D is unclear. This CDR3 comprises 12 residues. The germline V and J ends were trimmed by 4 bases and 5 bases, with 5 bases remaining between them. CDR1 LGHNT and CDR2 FRNRAP come from the germline V gene. CDR3 protein: CASGSETGELFF. For the CDR3, the DNA is TGTGCTAGTGGTTCGGAGACCGGGGAGCTGTTTTTT.

There are many counts of this clonotype. The chain combines TRBV6-2 or TRBV6-3 with TRBJ2-2, with D maybe TRBD2 (5 bases). The V and J ends lost 7 bases and 6 bases respectively, with 6 bases between them. CDR1 and CDR2 from the germline V gene are MNHEY and SVGEGT. The CDR3 is 11 amino acids. The CDR3 is CASMRAGELFF. As DNA, the CDR3 is TGTGCCAGCATGCGGGCCGGGGAGCTGTTTTTT.

To note about this clonotype: This may be a read error, as it is one base from a much larger clone. V and J are TRBV10-3 and TRBJ1-6; 7 nucleotides line up with TRBD1. This CDR3 region has 14 residues. From germline, CDR1 is ENHRY and CDR2 SYGVKD. CDR3 protein: CAISPSTGYSRLHF. The DNA for the CDR3 is TGTGCCATCAGCCCTTCGACAGGGTACTCACGCCTCCACTTT.

In this sample, this clonotype turned up many times. The V and J genes are TRBV7-2 and TRBJ2-2, with D unclear. The CDR3 contains 16 residues. CDR1 is SGHTA and CDR2 is FQGNSA in the germline V gene. With 1 base removed from V and 2 bases from J, the gap between germline ends came to 11 bases. The CDR3 DNA is TGTGCCAGCAGCTTAGGGAGAAGGTTAAACACCGGGGAGCTGTTTTTT. Protein product: CASSLGRRLNTGELFF.

This clonotype was picked up many times. The chain recombines TRBV20-1 with TRBJ1-4; D gene ambiguous. Trimming shortened V by 8 bases and J by 8 bases, and 12 bases separated the two germline ends. CDR3 length: 11 amino acids. In germline, CDR1 is DFQATT, CDR2 SNEGSKA (reference sequence). The CDR3 DNA follows: TGCAGTACTAAAGGACCCGAAAAACTGTTTTTT. This sequence encodes CSTKGPEKLFF.

This clonotype was seen repeatedly, ten times or more. The chain links TRBV5-1 to TRBJ2-1; D remains ambiguous. There are 16 residues in the CDR3. The germline V gene has CDR1 SGHRS and CDR2 YFSETQ. The V end was cut by 0 bases, the J end by 0 bases, with 10 bases between. The CDR3 nucleotides read TGCGCCAGCAGCTTGGAAAGAAGTGGCTCCTACAATGAGCAGTTCTTC. Translated: CASSLERSGSYNEQFF. Drawing the rest from reference TRBV5-1 and TRBJ2-1, the complete variable domain is KAGVTQTPRYLIKTRGQQVTLSCSPISGHRSVSWYQQTPGQGLQFLFEYFSETQRNKGNFPGRFSGRQFSNSRSEMNVSTLELGDSALYLCASSLERSGSYNEQFFGPGTRLTVL.

The gene calls are TRBV18 and TRBJ2-7; the match to TRBD2 covers 7 bases. Trimming took 3 bases from V and 2 from J; bases not matched to a gene: 1. CDR3 length: 13 residues. From germline, CDR1 is KGHSH and CDR2 LQKENI. The CDR3 sequence: CASSPGGTYEQYF. The CDR3 coding sequence is TGTGCCAGCTCACCGGGGGGGACCTACGAGCAGTACTTC.

This clonotype turned up a few times. The chain has TRBV9 and TRBJ2-7; D not resolved. The V end was cut by 4 bases, the J end by 0 bases, with 11 bases between. Per the germline V gene, CDR1 is SGDLS and CDR2 is YYNGEE. This CDR3 is built from 14 residues. For the CDR3, the DNA is TGTGCCAGCAGCCCCCGGACGGACTCCTACGAGCAGTACTTC. Protein: CASSPRTDSYEQYF.

In this sample, this clonotype turned up many times. This chain joins TRBV5-5 and TRBJ1-1; D is unresolved. From germline, CDR1 is SGHKS and CDR2 YYEKEE (reference sequence). V was clipped by 2 bases and J by 5 bases, with 13 bases between them. This CDR3 has 14 residues. The CDR3 region has the DNA TGTGCCAGCAGCTTCGGTATGTTGGGGACTGAAGCTTTCTTT. This encodes CASSFGMLGTEAFF.

Many counts were recorded for this clonotype. This rearrangement joins TRBV25-1 to TRBJ1-2; D call uncertain. The CDR3 contains 11 residues. Trimming shortened V by 2 bases and J by 6 bases, and 4 bases separated the two germline ends. Germline V gene sequence: CDR1 MGHDK, CDR2 SYGVNS. CDR3 region: CASSEVNGYTF. CDR3 nucleotide sequence: TGTGCCAGCAGTGAAGTCAATGGCTACACCTTC.

This clonotype has a count of ten or more. The chain combines TRBV18 with TRBJ1-1, with D unclear. This CDR3 is built from 13 residues. The V end was cut by 8 bases, the J end by 0 bases, with 10 bases between. Germline lookup yields CDR1 KGHSH and CDR2 LQKENI. CDR3 sequence (DNA): TGTGCCAGCCGCCCGTTGGTGAACACTGAAGCTTTCTTT. Amino acid sequence: CASRPLVNTEAFF.

This clonotype was seen many times. The gene calls are TRBV4-3 and TRBJ2-3, with unresolved D. The CDR3 contains 15 residues. V lost 1 base and J lost 4, with 12 bases in between. The germline V gene encodes CDR1 LGHNA and CDR2 YSLEER. CDR3 in amino acids: CASSQVWAVSDTQYF. Here the CDR3 DNA reads TGCGCCAGCAGCCAAGTCTGGGCTGTCTCAGATACGCAGTATTTT.

This clonotype was recorded many times. This chain uses TRBV5-6 with TRBJ2-7, with D possibly being TRBD2 (5 bases). CDR3 size: 16 residues. V was trimmed by 3 bases and J by 5 bases, leaving 21 bases between them. Germline CDR1 is SGHDT and CDR2 is YYEEEE. In nucleotides, the CDR3 is TGTGCCAGCAGCTGGCGGTTGAGAATTGAGAGGGACGAGCAGTACGTC. Its translation: CASSWRLRIERDEQYV.

The table lists this clonotype with a few counts. The chain couples TRBV24-1 to TRBJ1-1; TRBD1 might be the D (5 bases). The germline gives CDR1 KGHDR, CDR2 SFDVKD. The CDR3 covers 14 residues. With 10 bases removed from V and 6 bases from J, the gap between germline ends came to 20 bases. CDR3 sequence (DNA): TGTGCCACAACAGGTAGGGGCCGGGACGCTGAAGCTTTCTTT. This encodes CATTGRGRDAEAFF.

Comments on this clonotype: Given a much more abundant clone one base away, this may be a read error. The CDR3 DNA reads as TGCGCCAGCAGCTTTGTTGGACGGGGGCAAGTCAATGAGCAGTTCTTC. Translated: CASSFVGRGQVNEQFF. This sequence joins TRBV5-1 and TRBJ2-1; D tentatively reads TRBD1 or TRBD2 (6 bases each). This CDR3 has 16 residues. CDR1 and CDR2 from the germline V gene are SGHRS and YFSETQ. V lost 2 bases and J 6 bases, leaving 18 bases between the germline ends.